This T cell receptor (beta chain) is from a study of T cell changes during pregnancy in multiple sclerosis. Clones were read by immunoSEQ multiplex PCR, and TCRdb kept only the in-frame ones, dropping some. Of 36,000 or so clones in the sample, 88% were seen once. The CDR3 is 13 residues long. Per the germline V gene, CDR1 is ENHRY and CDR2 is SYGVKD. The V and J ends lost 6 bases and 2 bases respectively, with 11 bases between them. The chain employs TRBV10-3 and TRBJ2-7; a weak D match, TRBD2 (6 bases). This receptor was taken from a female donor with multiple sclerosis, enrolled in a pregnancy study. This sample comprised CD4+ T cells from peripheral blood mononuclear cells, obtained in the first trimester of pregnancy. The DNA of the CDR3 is TGTGCCATCAGCGGGAGTGTAGCCTACGAGCAGTACTTC. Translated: CAISGSVAYEQYF.